This is a list of T cell receptor beta chains from one sample in a study of graft-versus-host responses after intestinal transplantation. Libraries were prepared by immunoSEQ multiplex PCR; TCRdb keeps only in-frame clonotypes and omits some of them. The table includes about 25,000 clones, about 94% detected once. The material was PBMCs, obtained approximately 30 days after intestinal transplant. These receptors were obtained from a human patient who received an intestinal transplant, so some T cells may come from the graft donor. CDR3s include the opening cysteine and the closing phenylalanine or tryptophan.

j_call	v_call	cdr3_aa
TRBJ2-5	TRBV18	CASSPPGLAGETQYF
TRBJ2-5	TRBV7-2	CASSRTPYQETQYF
TRBJ2-1	TRBV6-5	CASSYRMNNEQFF
TRBJ2-3	TRBV4-3	CASSPAGTGPFTDTQYF
TRBJ1-5	TRBV6-1	CASSEWAGQINQPQHF
TRBJ2-2	TRBV13	CASRQTGEGTGELFF
TRBJ1-2	TRBV6-5	CASSPQAGTAYGYTF
TRBJ2-7	TRBV30	CAWGAVGEQYF
TRBJ1-1	TRBV19	CASSIGTAPMNTEAFF
TRBJ1-2	TRBV7-9	CASSFRDRVEAGYTF
TRBJ1-4	TRBV30	CAWSSDRSYSNEKLFF
TRBJ2-1	TRBV7-9	CASSPRQGVVNEQFF
TRBJ2-1	TRBV7-9	CASSLPGHNEQFF
TRBJ2-6	TRBV28	CASSGLLPGANVLTF
TRBJ1-1	TRBV19	CASSPSPMNTEAFF
TRBJ1-4	TRBV7-8	CASSRRDSNEKLFF
TRBJ1-1	TRBV27	CASRLGDTEAFF
TRBJ1-1	TRBV7-6	CASSLKRDVNTEAFF
TRBJ1-1	TRBV27	CASSLYYGPRRGEAFF
TRBJ2-7	TRBV5-1	CASSDVGLAGAYEQYF
TRBJ1-1	TRBV30	CAWSAGETGGWNTEAFF
TRBJ1-2	TRBV6-5	CASSYRGGSGYTF
TRBJ2-7	TRBV6-1	CASSEAGRGPFSYEQYF
TRBJ2-1	TRBV5-1	CASSLNDIYNEQFF
TRBJ1-1	TRBV15	CATSGGMNTEAFF
TRBJ1-1	TRBV30	CAWGGRVTEAFF
NA	TRBV15	CATSRGGGGDYEQYF
TRBJ2-7	TRBV14	CASSQRLHYEQYF
TRBJ2-2	TRBV4-1	CASSLVVAGELFF
TRBJ1-5	TRBV28	CATGGDLNQPQHF
TRBJ2-7	TRBV30	CAWNPGQVDYEQYF
TRBJ2-4	TRBV19	CASMEGSGLAKNIQYF
TRBJ1-2	TRBV30	CAWKGGNYGYTF
TRBJ1-1	TRBV6-5	CASRLRGATEAFF
TRBJ2-1	TRBV13	CASSLELRGPSYNEQFF
TRBJ2-2	TRBV18	CASSPRVVTPDTGELFF
TRBJ2-7	TRBV4-2	CASSQVAGAHYEQYF
TRBJ2-2	TRBV19	CASSPSVNPGELFF
TRBJ1-5	TRBV4-1	CASSNYQGSNQPQHF
TRBJ1-1	TRBV19	CASSKGADEAFF
TRBJ2-3	TRBV5-1	CASSEANTQYF
TRBJ1-6	TRBV28	CASRTGNSPLHF
TRBJ2-2	TRBV4-1	CASSQEAWNTGELFF
TRBJ1-1	TRBV7-9	CASTSREAFF
TRBJ2-7	TRBV11-3	CASSLASGSNEQYF
TRBJ2-5	TRBV5-1	CASSPGLGEETQYF
TRBJ2-2	TRBV30	CAQDRVTGELFF
TRBJ1-1	TRBV6-5	CASSYPGHLPGAFF
TRBJ2-1	TRBV10-3	CAISEKQGTEQFF
TRBJ2-2	TRBV27	CASSPIRQVGAGELFF
TRBJ1-2	TRBV19	CASSRTRDSPLYGYTF
TRBJ2-1	TRBV4-1	CASSQASGHHNEQFF
TRBJ1-1	TRBV4-2	CASSQDQNRGAFF
TRBJ2-2	TRBV6-5	CASSYGTGELFF
TRBJ2-3	TRBV7-3	CASSSDFLDPTSTDTQYF
TRBJ1-2	TRBV7-9	CASSPSVGGGNYGYTF
TRBJ2-5	TRBV7-9	CASSLGTSGAAAQETQYF
TRBJ1-2	TRBV29-1	CSVEDRGDYGYTF
TRBJ1-6	TRBV5-1	CASSWTGLSSYNSPLHF